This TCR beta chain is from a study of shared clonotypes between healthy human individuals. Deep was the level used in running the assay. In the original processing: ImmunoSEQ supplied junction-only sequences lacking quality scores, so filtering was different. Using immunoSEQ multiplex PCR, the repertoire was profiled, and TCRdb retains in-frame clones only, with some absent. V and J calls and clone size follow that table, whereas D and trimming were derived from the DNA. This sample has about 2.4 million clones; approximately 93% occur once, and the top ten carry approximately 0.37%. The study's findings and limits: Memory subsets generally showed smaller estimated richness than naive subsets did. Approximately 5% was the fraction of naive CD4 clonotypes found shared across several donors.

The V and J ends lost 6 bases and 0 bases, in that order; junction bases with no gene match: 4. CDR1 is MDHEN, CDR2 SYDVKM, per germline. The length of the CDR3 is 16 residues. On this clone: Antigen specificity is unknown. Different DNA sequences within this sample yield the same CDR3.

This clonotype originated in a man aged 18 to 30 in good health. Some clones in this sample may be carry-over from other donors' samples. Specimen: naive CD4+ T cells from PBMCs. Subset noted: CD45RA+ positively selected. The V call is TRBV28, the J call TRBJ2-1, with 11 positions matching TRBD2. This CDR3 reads CASRSTSGSSYNEQFF. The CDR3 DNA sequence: TGTGCCAGCAGGTCCACTAGCGGGAGCTCCTACAATGAGCAGTTCTTC.